This passage covers 15 T cell receptor beta chains from one sample sequenced in a study of technical replicates of blood from a handful of donors. TCRdb keeps only in-frame clones here, not all; method: immunoSEQ multiplex PCR. The data hold about 67,000 clones, with 95% to 98% observed a single time. The sequencing sample was made of T cells isolated from PBMCs. The source is a human donor in good health.

J is TRBJ1-2 and V is TRBV10-2, with D perhaps matching TRBD1 (6 bases). CDR1 is WSHSY, CDR2 SAAADI, per germline. The length of the CDR3 is 15 residues. V lost 3 bases to trimming and J lost 4 bases, with 15 bases between them. The CDR3 DNA is TGCGCCAGCAGTGACCTACCCCGGGACACCTATGGCTACACCTTC. It yields the protein CASSDLPRDTYGYTF.

V and J are TRBV7-9 and TRBJ1-2; 8 bases agree with TRBD1. Germline CDR1 and CDR2: SEHNR and FQNEAQ (reference sequence). This CDR3 is 15 amino acids long. Losses at the gene ends were 8 bases for V and 7 bases for J; bases not matched to a gene: 15. This CDR3 reads CASPSGGSSGSGYTF. CDR3 nucleotides: TGTGCCAGCCCATCAGGGGGCTCTTCCGGGAGTGGCTACACCTTC. Based on the CDR3 plus reference TRBV7-9 and TRBJ1-2, the full variable domain is DTGVSQNPRHKITKRGQNVTFRCDPISEHNRLYWYRQTLGQGPEFLTYFQNEAQLEKSRLLSDRFSAERPKGSFSTLEIQRTEQGDSAMYLCASPSGGSSGSGYTFGSGTRLTVV.

The V call is TRBV18, the J call TRBJ1-1; a possible D gene is TRBD1 (5 bases). This CDR3 has 16 amino acids. The germline CDR1 and CDR2 sequences are KGHSH and LQKENI. Trimming removed 2 bases at V and 4 bases at J, with 17 bases between. The CDR3 sequence: CASSPSTTRVATEAFF. CDR3 coding DNA: TGTGCCAGCTCACCATCCACGACCAGGGTAGCCACTGAAGCTTTCTTT.

The J gene is TRBJ2-5, the V gene TRBV2, with TRBD1 matching 9 bases. The CDR3 is 16 residues long. V lost 8 bases and J lost 2; bases outside the gene matches: 12. Germline loops: CDR1 SNHLY, CDR2 FYNNEI. In nucleotides, the CDR3 is TGTGCCAGCCGCTCTGAGGGGGACAGGGATCAAGAGACCCAGTACTTC. This encodes CASRSEGDRDQETQYF.

This chain uses TRBV5-1 with TRBJ2-5; the D is unclear. Trimming removed 0 bases at V and 0 bases at J, with 9 bases between. CDR1 and CDR2 from the germline V gene are SGHRS and YFSETQ. This CDR3 spans 15 amino acids. CDR3 DNA: TGCGCCAGCAGCTTGGGGGCAATTTACCAAGAGACCCAGTACTTC. This encodes CASSLGAIYQETQYF.

The genes are TRBV28 and TRBJ1-5; D gene unclear. Germline assignment: CDR1 MDHEN and CDR2 SYDVKM. The CDR3 length is 17 residues. Between the trimmed V and J ends, which lost 2 bases and 1 base, there was a span of 15 bases. The CDR3 DNA is TGTGCCAGCAGTTTAGATCTTACAGTAGTAAGCAATCAGCCCCAGCATTTT. Encoded protein: CASSLDLTVVSNQPQHF.

The rearrangement links TRBV18 to TRBJ1-5; TRBD1 aligns across 9 bases. CDR1 and CDR2 (germline): KGHSH, LQKENI. The CDR3 runs to 16 residues. Losses at the gene ends were 3 bases for V and 1 base for J; bases not matched to a gene: 4. CDR3 DNA: TGTGCCAGCTCACCCGGGACAGGGATAAGCAATCAGCCCCAGCATTTT. Protein: CASSPGTGISNQPQHF.

The chain joins TRBV7-2 to TRBJ2-1, with 12 bases matching TRBD2. Germline CDR1 reads SGHTA; CDR2 reads FQGNSA. The CDR3 contains 15 residues. The V and J ends lost 4 bases and 6 bases, in that order; junction bases with no gene match: 4. The CDR3 bases are TGTGCCAGCAGCTGGACTAGCGGGGAGACCAATGAGCAGTTCTTC. Amino acid sequence: CASSWTSGETNEQFF.

This chain joins TRBV12-5 and TRBJ1-1; TRBD1 aligns across 10 bases. The V gene's germline CDR1 is LGHNT and CDR2 FRNRAP. The CDR3 spans 13 residues. V shed 6 bases, J shed 3 bases, and the junction held 1 base outside the gene matches. The CDR3 reads CASGGQGYTEAFF. In nucleotides, the CDR3 is TGTGCTAGTGGGGGACAGGGGTACACTGAAGCTTTCTTT. Filled out from reference TRBV12-5 and TRBJ1-1, the complete variable domain reads DARVTQTPRHKVTEMGQEVTMRCQPILGHNTVFWYRQTMMQGLELLAYFRNRAPLDDSGMPKDRFSAEMPDATLATLKIQPSEPRDSAVYFCASGGQGYTEAFFGQGTRLTVV.

This chain connects TRBV29-1 to TRBJ1-2; D gene unclear. The germline V gene has CDR1 SQVTM and CDR2 ANQGSEA. V lost 3 bases to trimming and J lost 7 bases, with 15 bases between them. CDR3 length: 13 amino acids. This chain's CDR3 is CSVDPGILGGYTF. CDR3 coding DNA: TGCAGCGTTGATCCCGGCATACTAGGTGGCTACACCTTC.

The rearrangement uses TRBV13 and TRBJ2-1; 9 nucleotides match TRBD1. Germline lookup yields CDR1 PRHDT and CDR2 FYEKMQ (reference sequence). The V and J ends lost 1 base and 6 bases, in that order; junction bases with no gene match: 10. This CDR3 is 17 amino acids long. The CDR3 reads CASSLDRGLFESNEQFF. DNA for the CDR3: TGTGCCAGCAGCTTAGACAGGGGGCTTTTCGAGAGCAATGAGCAGTTCTTC.

This chain connects TRBV11-3 to TRBJ2-7; D possibly corresponds to TRBD1 (5 bases). The CDR3 loop spans 14 amino acids. Germline CDR1 is SGHNT and CDR2 is YENEEA. V shed 1 base and J shed 0 bases, with 7 bases lying between them. The DNA for the CDR3 is TGTGCCAGCAGCTTAGGGGGCACCTCCTACGAGCAGTACTTC. Translated: CASSLGGTSYEQYF.

The V gene is TRBV29-1, the J gene TRBJ2-6; 8 bases agree with TRBD1. The ends lost 6 bases at V and 0 bases at J; junction bases unmatched: 4. CDR1 SQVTM and CDR2 ANQGSEA come from the germline V gene. The CDR3 totals 15 residues. This CDR3 reads CSVQGDSSGANVLTF. CDR3 nucleotides: TGCAGCGTACAGGGGGATTCCTCTGGGGCCAACGTCCTGACTTTC.

This clone was recorded only once. The chain couples TRBV7-9 to TRBJ2-3; TRBD2 aligns across 8 bases. Trimming removed 5 bases from V and 5 bases from J; junction bases left unmatched: 0. The CDR3 runs 12 residues. The germline V gene encodes CDR1 SEHNR and CDR2 FQNEAQ (reference sequence). CDR3 DNA sequence: TGTGCCAGCAGCCGGGGGGGAGATACGCAGTATTTT. Its protein is CASSRGGDTQYF. Full variable domain (rest looked up from reference TRBV7-9 and TRBJ2-3): DTGVSQNPRHKITKRGQNVTFRCDPISEHNRLYWYRQTLGQGPEFLTYFQNEAQLEKSRLLSDRFSAERPKGSFSTLEIQRTEQGDSAMYLCASSRGGDTQYFGPGTRLTVL.

The rearrangement joins TRBV2 to TRBJ1-5; 8 positions match TRBD1. Trimming took 5 bases from V and 1 from J; bases not matched to a gene: 4. CDR1 is SNHLY, CDR2 FYNNEI, per germline. This CDR3 is 15 amino acids long. In nucleotides, the CDR3 is TGTGCCAGCAGTAAACAGGGGGAGAGCAATCAGCCCCAGCATTTT. This gives the protein CASSKQGESNQPQHF. Drawing the rest from reference TRBV2 and TRBJ1-5, the complete variable domain is EPEVTQTPSHQVTQMGQEVILRCVPISNHLYFYWYRQILGQKVEFLVSFYNNEISEKSEIFDDQFSVERPDGSNFTLKIRSTKLEDSAMYFCASSKQGESNQPQHFGDGTRLSIL.